The clone carrying this TCR beta chain is a singleton in its sample. Its target is not known. This sample is part of a study of a mutant IDH1 vaccine in newly diagnosed glioma. As for the study in general: Treated patients showed a male proportion of around 62%, a female proportion of roughly 38%, and a mean age of approximately 40 years. Study outcomes and limitations: Changes in the top peripheral T cell clonotypes seemingly had no bearing on pseudoprogression.

Produced via immunoSEQ multiplex PCR; TCRdb's table is partial and in-frame only. The sample lists some 21,000 clones; almost 85% were seen once. Documented time point: week 47, end of study. Vaccination used 300 ug of mutant IDH1 20-mer peptide per dose, with topical imiquimod. Between the trimmed V and J ends, which lost 0 bases and 7 bases, there was a span of 7 bases. The CDR3 extends over 11 amino acids. CDR1 is DFQATT, CDR2 SNEGSKA, per germline (reference sequence). The origin of this receptor is a man aged 35-49 years with glioma. Sample: PBMCs, taken from a glioma patient whose treatment included an IDH1 peptide vaccine. This chain connects TRBV20-1 to TRBJ2-7, with no clear D. CDR3 amino acids: CSARDFGEQYF. CDR3 bases: TGCAGTGCTAGAGACTTTGGTGAGCAGTACTTC.